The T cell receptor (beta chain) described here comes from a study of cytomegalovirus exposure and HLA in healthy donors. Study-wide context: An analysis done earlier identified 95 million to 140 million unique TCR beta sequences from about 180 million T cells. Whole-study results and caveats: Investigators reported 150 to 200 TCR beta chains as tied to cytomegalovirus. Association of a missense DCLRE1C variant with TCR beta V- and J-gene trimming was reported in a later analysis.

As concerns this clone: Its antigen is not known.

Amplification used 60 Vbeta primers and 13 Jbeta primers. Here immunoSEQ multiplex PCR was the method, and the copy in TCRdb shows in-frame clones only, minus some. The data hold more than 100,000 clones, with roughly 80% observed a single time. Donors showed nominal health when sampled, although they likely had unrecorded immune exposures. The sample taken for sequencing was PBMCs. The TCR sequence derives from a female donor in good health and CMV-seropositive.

The CDR3 here is CASSFGGDNSYNEQFF. CDR3 nucleotides: TGTGCCAGCAGTTTCGGGGGGGACAACTCCTACAATGAGCAGTTCTTC. The V and J genes are TRBV27 and TRBJ2-1; 8 bases agree with TRBD2. The V gene's germline CDR1 is MNHEY and CDR2 SMNVEV (reference sequence). The ends lost 3 bases at V and 0 bases at J; junction bases unmatched: 4. This CDR3 region has 16 residues.